A selection of T cell receptor beta chains follows, all from one sample in a study of T cells in Graves' hyperthyroidism and ophthalmopathy. TCRdb ran MiXCR on the multiplex PCR reads and lists one entry per CDR3 protein. Here the sample spans fewer than 550,000 distinct CDR3 sequences, around a sixth being singletons. The sample taken for sequencing was blood. These receptors all stem from a woman aged 18-29 years with Graves' hyperthyroidism. The CDR3 runs from the conserved cysteine through the conserved F or W. Fields, in order: clone size, J gene, V gene, D gene, CDR3 DNA, CDR3 protein. A D gene is named only where the DNA matches it firmly. Clone size is not always given. Where it is, it says once, few, many or a class for expanded clones.

clone_size: .
j_call: TRBJ2-3
v_call: TRBV7-2
d_call: .
cdr3_nt: TGTGCCAGCAGCTTAGGTAGCGGCTCTAGCACAGATACGCAGTATTTT
cdr3_aa: CASSLGSGSSTDTQYF

clone_size: many
j_call: TRBJ2-7
v_call: TRBV2
d_call: .
cdr3_nt: TGTGCCAGCAGCGGGACTCGACAGGACGAGCAGTACTTC
cdr3_aa: CASSGTRQDEQYF

clone_size: many
j_call: TRBJ2-5
v_call: TRBV6-1
d_call: .
cdr3_nt: TGTGCCAGCAGCAGGGACGCGCGGCAAGAGACCCAGTACTTC
cdr3_aa: CASSRDARQETQYF

clone_size: many
j_call: TRBJ1-2
v_call: TRBV11-2
d_call: .
cdr3_nt: TGTGCCAGCAGCTTAGCCCCGGACGGGTATGGCTACACCTTC
cdr3_aa: CASSLAPDGYGYTF

clone_size: .
j_call: TRBJ2-1
v_call: TRBV2
d_call: TRBD1
cdr3_nt: TGTGCCAGCAGCCCCGCGCCCGGGACAGGGACCCATGAGCAGTTCTTC
cdr3_aa: CASSPAPGTGTHEQFF

clone_size: .
j_call: TRBJ2-6
v_call: TRBV7-3
d_call: TRBD1
cdr3_nt: TGTGCCAGCAGCTTAACACCTCCGGGACAGGGTCCCAACGTCCTGACTTTC
cdr3_aa: CASSLTPPGQGPNVLTF

clone_size: .
j_call: TRBJ2-7
v_call: TRBV29-1
d_call: .
cdr3_nt: TGCAGCGTTAATGTGGGGGTCGGCTACGAGCAGTACTTC
cdr3_aa: CSVNVGVGYEQYF

clone_size: few
j_call: TRBJ1-4
v_call: TRBV20-1
d_call: .
cdr3_nt: TGCAGTGTGGCCAATAATGAAAAACTGTTTTTT
cdr3_aa: CSVANNEKLFF

clone_size: .
j_call: TRBJ1-2
v_call: TRBV6-6
d_call: TRBD1
cdr3_nt: TGTGCCAGCAGTTACCGGACAGGGGATGACTATGGCTACACCTTC
cdr3_aa: CASSYRTGDDYGYTF

clone_size: many
j_call: TRBJ2-2
v_call: TRBV7-8
d_call: .
cdr3_nt: TGTGCCAGCAGCCACGGGACTGTTGGGGAGCTGTTTTTT
cdr3_aa: CASSHGTVGELFF

clone_size: .
j_call: TRBJ2-4
v_call: TRBV20-1
d_call: .
cdr3_nt: TGCAGTGCCAGGGACGGCTTAGCCAAAAACATTCAGTACTTC
cdr3_aa: CSARDGLAKNIQYF

clone_size: few
j_call: TRBJ2-4
v_call: TRBV19
d_call: .
cdr3_nt: TGTGCCAGTAGTATAGATCATCGGGGGAGAGGGGCCAAAAACATTCAGTACTTC
cdr3_aa: CASSIDHRGRGAKNIQYF

clone_size: many
j_call: TRBJ2-2
v_call: TRBV12-3/TRBV12-4
d_call: .
cdr3_nt: TGTGCCAGCAGCCCCTGGGGGGCGCTGGGCACCGGGGAGCTGTTTTTT
cdr3_aa: CASSPWGALGTGELFF

clone_size: .
j_call: TRBJ2-5
v_call: TRBV6-1
d_call: .
cdr3_nt: TGTGCCAGCAGTGCTCTAAGGGACGGGGAGACCCAGTACTTC
cdr3_aa: CASSALRDGETQYF

clone_size: many
j_call: TRBJ2-1
v_call: TRBV5-5
d_call: .
cdr3_nt: TGTGCCAGCAGCTTGATGACTAACTCCTACAATGAGCAGTTCTTC
cdr3_aa: CASSLMTNSYNEQFF

clone_size: many
j_call: TRBJ2-1
v_call: TRBV12-3/TRBV12-4
d_call: TRBD1
cdr3_nt: TGTGCCAGCAGACCCGGGACAGGGCGGTACAATGAGCAGTTCTTC
cdr3_aa: CASRPGTGRYNEQFF

clone_size: .
j_call: TRBJ2-3
v_call: TRBV11-2
d_call: TRBD2
cdr3_nt: TGTGCCAGCAGTCCCCCCGGGACTAGCGGAACAGATACGCAGTATTTT
cdr3_aa: CASSPPGTSGTDTQYF

clone_size: few
j_call: TRBJ2-2
v_call: TRBV5-8
d_call: TRBD2
cdr3_nt: TGTGCCAGCAGCTGGGGGACTAGCGGCGCGAACACCGGGGAGCTGTTTTTT
cdr3_aa: CASSWGTSGANTGELFF

clone_size: many
j_call: TRBJ1-5
v_call: TRBV19
d_call: .
cdr3_nt: TGTGCCAGTACAGTCAGGGGAAGGCCTCAGCCCCAGCATTTT
cdr3_aa: CASTVRGRPQPQHF

clone_size: many
j_call: TRBJ1-2
v_call: TRBV7-9
d_call: TRBD1
cdr3_nt: TGTGCCAGCGTCACGCCCGGGGAACAGGGGAACTATGGCTACACCTTC
cdr3_aa: CASVTPGEQGNYGYTF

clone_size: few
j_call: TRBJ2-1
v_call: TRBV9
d_call: TRBD2
cdr3_nt: TGTGCCAACAGCGAGACTAGCGGCAATGAGCAGTTCTTC
cdr3_aa: CANSETSGNEQFF

clone_size: many
j_call: TRBJ2-1
v_call: TRBV24-1
d_call: TRBD2
cdr3_nt: TGTGCCACCAGTGCTACCGTGACTAGCGGGGGATACAATGAGCAGTTCTTC
cdr3_aa: CATSATVTSGGYNEQFF

clone_size: many
j_call: TRBJ1-2
v_call: TRBV20-1
d_call: .
cdr3_nt: TGCAGTGCTAGACCTCAGGGGAACTATGGCTACACCTTC
cdr3_aa: CSARPQGNYGYTF

clone_size: many
j_call: TRBJ2-1
v_call: TRBV6-1
d_call: TRBD2
cdr3_nt: TGTGCCACCGGGAGAGCGGGGGGGTACAATGAGCAGTTCTTC
cdr3_aa: CATGRAGGYNEQFF

clone_size: few
j_call: TRBJ2-1
v_call: TRBV6-4
d_call: .
cdr3_nt: TGTGCCAGCAGTGTAGACCTCCAAAGCGGCAATGAGCAGTTCTTC
cdr3_aa: CASSVDLQSGNEQFF

clone_size: .
j_call: TRBJ1-1
v_call: TRBV5-1
d_call: .
cdr3_nt: TGCGCCAGCAGCGCCATGCCGGACACTGAAGCTTTCTTT
cdr3_aa: CASSAMPDTEAFF

clone_size: .
j_call: TRBJ2-7
v_call: TRBV6-1
d_call: .
cdr3_nt: TGTGCCAGCAGTCGCCGACAGTTCTCCTACAATGAGCAGTACTTC
cdr3_aa: CASSRRQFSYNEQYF

clone_size: many
j_call: TRBJ1-2
v_call: TRBV30
d_call: .
cdr3_nt: TGTGCCTGGAGTGTATGGCTGTCGGGATTTCGGTCGCGATCGGGTGGCTACACCTTC
cdr3_aa: CAWSVWLSGFRSRSGGYTF

clone_size: .
j_call: TRBJ2-1
v_call: TRBV5-4
d_call: TRBD2
cdr3_nt: TGTGCCAGCAGCCCGGGACTAGCGGGTCACAATGAGCAGTTCTTC
cdr3_aa: CASSPGLAGHNEQFF

clone_size: many
j_call: TRBJ2-1
v_call: TRBV7-9
d_call: TRBD2
cdr3_nt: TGTGCCAGCAGCCCCCTCCTAGCGGGAGCTGGGATAGAGCAGTTCTTC
cdr3_aa: CASSPLLAGAGIEQFF

clone_size: many
j_call: TRBJ2-7
v_call: TRBV6-1
d_call: TRBD2
cdr3_nt: TGTGCCAGCAGTGAATATCTAGGGACTAGCGACTCCTACGAGCAGTACTTC
cdr3_aa: CASSEYLGTSDSYEQYF

clone_size: few
j_call: TRBJ2-2
v_call: TRBV4-2
d_call: TRBD2
cdr3_nt: TGTGCCAGCAGCGCTCATTTGACTAGCGGGCCGAACACCGGGGAGCTGTTTTTT
cdr3_aa: CASSAHLTSGPNTGELFF

clone_size: .
j_call: TRBJ2-5
v_call: TRBV3-1
d_call: .
cdr3_nt: TGTGCCAGCAGCCTCTCCGCGACAACGGAGACCCAGTACTTC
cdr3_aa: CASSLSATTETQYF

clone_size: many
j_call: TRBJ1-2
v_call: TRBV6-2/TRBV6-3
d_call: TRBD1
cdr3_nt: TGTGCCAGCAGTTACTCTTTCTCGACAGGGGGCCATGGCTACACCTTC
cdr3_aa: CASSYSFSTGGHGYTF

clone_size: many
j_call: TRBJ2-3
v_call: TRBV12-3/TRBV12-4
d_call: .
cdr3_nt: TGTGCCAGCAGTTTGCGGGGGCGCACAGATACGCAGTATTTT
cdr3_aa: CASSLRGRTDTQYF

clone_size: once
j_call: TRBJ2-7
v_call: TRBV27
d_call: .
cdr3_nt: TGTGCCAGCAGTTTTTCCGGGTTTGGCTACGAGCAGTACTTC
cdr3_aa: CASSFSGFGYEQYF

clone_size: many
j_call: TRBJ1-5
v_call: TRBV20-1
d_call: TRBD1
cdr3_nt: TGCAGTGCTAGAGATCTGGAGGGGGCAAATCAGCCCCAGCATTTT
cdr3_aa: CSARDLEGANQPQHF

clone_size: many
j_call: TRBJ2-7
v_call: TRBV27
d_call: .
cdr3_nt: TGTGCCAGCAGTCCCCAAGGACACTCCTACGAGCAGTACTTC
cdr3_aa: CASSPQGHSYEQYF

clone_size: many
j_call: TRBJ1-1
v_call: TRBV20-1
d_call: .
cdr3_nt: TGCAGTGCTAGACACCCGGCAAGGGGGGACACTGAAGCTTTCTTT
cdr3_aa: CSARHPARGDTEAFF

clone_size: .
j_call: TRBJ1-1
v_call: TRBV7-2
d_call: .
cdr3_nt: TGTGCCAGCAGCTCCAGGCGGAACACTGAAGCTTTCTTT
cdr3_aa: CASSSRRNTEAFF

clone_size: many
j_call: TRBJ2-7
v_call: TRBV6-6
d_call: .
cdr3_nt: TGTGCCAGCAGTTACCTTGGGACCAAGGCCGAGCAGTACTTC
cdr3_aa: CASSYLGTKAEQYF

clone_size: .
j_call: TRBJ1-1
v_call: TRBV7-2
d_call: .
cdr3_nt: TGTGCCAGCAGCCGAAAAAGGGCGGCAGTGAACACTGAAGCTTTCTTT
cdr3_aa: CASSRKRAAVNTEAFF

clone_size: many
j_call: TRBJ1-5
v_call: TRBV15
d_call: .
cdr3_nt: TGTGCCACCAGCAGAGATCCGGCTTTGGGCAATCAGCCCCAGCATTTT
cdr3_aa: CATSRDPALGNQPQHF

clone_size: many
j_call: TRBJ2-2
v_call: TRBV24-1
d_call: .
cdr3_nt: TGTGCCACCAGTGATCCCTCAACCGGGGAGCTGTTTTTT
cdr3_aa: CATSDPSTGELFF

clone_size: .
j_call: TRBJ2-4
v_call: TRBV20-1
d_call: .
cdr3_nt: TGCAGTGCTAGCGACGGGATAAACATTCAGTACTTC
cdr3_aa: CSASDGINIQYF

clone_size: .
j_call: TRBJ1-5
v_call: TRBV19
d_call: TRBD1
cdr3_nt: TGTGCCAGTAGTATTGTTCGGGGACAGGAAAGAGGGGAGCCCCAGCATTTT
cdr3_aa: CASSIVRGQERGEPQHF

clone_size: many
j_call: TRBJ2-7
v_call: TRBV9
d_call: .
cdr3_nt: TGTGCCAGCAGCGTAGATTACAGCTCCTACGAGCAGTACTTC
cdr3_aa: CASSVDYSSYEQYF

clone_size: once
j_call: TRBJ2-7
v_call: TRBV10-2
d_call: .
cdr3_nt: TGCGCCAGCAGTACCGGGACCCTCTACGAGCAGTACTTC
cdr3_aa: CASSTGTLYEQYF

clone_size: many
j_call: TRBJ2-7
v_call: TRBV12-3/TRBV12-4
d_call: .
cdr3_nt: TGTGCCAGCAGTTTAGCCTTCTCCTACGAGCAGTACTTC
cdr3_aa: CASSLAFSYEQYF

clone_size: many
j_call: TRBJ2-7
v_call: TRBV20-1
d_call: .
cdr3_nt: TGCAGTGCTAGAGTAGGAAGCTACGAGCAGTACTTC
cdr3_aa: CSARVGSYEQYF

clone_size: .
j_call: TRBJ2-1
v_call: TRBV28
d_call: .
cdr3_nt: TGTGCCAGCAGTTTCTATACCTACAATGAGCAGTTCTTC
cdr3_aa: CASSFYTYNEQFF